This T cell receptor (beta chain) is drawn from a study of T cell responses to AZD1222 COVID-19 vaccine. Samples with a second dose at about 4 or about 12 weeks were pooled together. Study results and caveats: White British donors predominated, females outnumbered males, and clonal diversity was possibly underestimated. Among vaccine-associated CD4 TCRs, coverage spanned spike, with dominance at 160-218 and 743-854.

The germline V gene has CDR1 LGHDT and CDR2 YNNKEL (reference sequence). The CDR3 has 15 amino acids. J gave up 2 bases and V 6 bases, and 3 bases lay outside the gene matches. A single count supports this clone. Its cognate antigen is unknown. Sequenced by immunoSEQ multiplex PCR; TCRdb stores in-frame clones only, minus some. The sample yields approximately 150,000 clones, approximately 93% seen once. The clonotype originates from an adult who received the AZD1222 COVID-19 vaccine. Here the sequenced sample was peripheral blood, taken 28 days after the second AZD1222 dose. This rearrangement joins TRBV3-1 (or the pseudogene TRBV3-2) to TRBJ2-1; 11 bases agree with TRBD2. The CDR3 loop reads CASSPTSGTYNEQFF. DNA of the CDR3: TGTGCCAGCAGTCCGACTAGCGGGACCTACAATGAGCAGTTCTTC.